This TCR beta chain was sequenced in a study of T-cell reconstitution after alpha-beta-depleted transplantation in children. Findings of the study overall: At day 60, the high TCRbeta diversity found in some patients originated from recipient T cells and thymic progenitors that had survived. T-cell numbers and diversity, one year after transplant, stemmed largely from T cells that were newly produced.

V was shortened by 2 bases and J by 5 bases, with 13 bases between the two germline ends. The CDR3 has 14 residues. Germline V gene data show CDR1 as SGHRS and CDR2 as YFSETQ. The TCRbeta library incorporated unique molecular identifiers. A single record per CDR3 protein comes from TCRdb applying MiXCR to the PCR reads. Here the sample spans 55,000 to 90,000 distinct CDR3 sequences, 4% to 5% being singletons. In this sample, this clonotype turned up many times. What it recognizes is unknown. The sequencing here drew on PBMCs, mostly from graft donor cells, taken 180 days after TCRalphabeta/CD19-depleted stem cell transplant. The sequence was obtained from a boy in the first two years of life who had a stem cell transplant for acute myeloid leukemia, so the T cells may come from the graft donor. The chain couples TRBV5-1 to TRBJ2-5; the D gene is possibly TRBD2 (5 bases). The CDR3 nucleotides read TGCGCCAGCAGCTTTCGAGGGCCGTCGGAGACCCAGTACTTC. Amino acids: CASSFRGPSETQYF.